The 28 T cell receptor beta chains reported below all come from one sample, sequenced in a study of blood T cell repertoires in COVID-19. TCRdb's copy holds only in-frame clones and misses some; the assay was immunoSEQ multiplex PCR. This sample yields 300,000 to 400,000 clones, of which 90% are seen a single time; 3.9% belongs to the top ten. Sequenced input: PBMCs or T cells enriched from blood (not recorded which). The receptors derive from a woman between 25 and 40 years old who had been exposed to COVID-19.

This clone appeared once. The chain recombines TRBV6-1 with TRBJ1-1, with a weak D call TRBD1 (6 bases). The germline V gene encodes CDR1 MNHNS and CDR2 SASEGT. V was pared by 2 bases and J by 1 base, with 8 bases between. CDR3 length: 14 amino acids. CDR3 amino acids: CASSETGPNTEAFF. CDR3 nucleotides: TGTGCCAGCAGTGAAACAGGGCCGAACACTGAAGCTTTCTTT.

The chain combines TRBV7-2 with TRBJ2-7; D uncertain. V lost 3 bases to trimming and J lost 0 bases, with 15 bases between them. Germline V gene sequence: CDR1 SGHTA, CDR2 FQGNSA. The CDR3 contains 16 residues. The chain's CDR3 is CASSFLVRPSSYEQYF. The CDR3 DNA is TGTGCCAGCAGCTTCTTAGTCCGGCCTAGCTCCTACGAGCAGTACTTC.

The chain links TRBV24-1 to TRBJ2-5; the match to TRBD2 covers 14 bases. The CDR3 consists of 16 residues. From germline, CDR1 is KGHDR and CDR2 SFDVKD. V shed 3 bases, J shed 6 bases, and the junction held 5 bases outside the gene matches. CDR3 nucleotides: TGTGCCACCAGTGATCGACTAGCGGGGGGGCCCCAGACCCAGTACTTC. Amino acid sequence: CATSDRLAGGPQTQYF.

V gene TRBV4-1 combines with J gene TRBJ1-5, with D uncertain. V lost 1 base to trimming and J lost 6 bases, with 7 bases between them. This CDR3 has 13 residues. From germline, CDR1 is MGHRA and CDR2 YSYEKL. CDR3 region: CASSQALAQPQHF. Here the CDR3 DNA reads TGCGCCAGCAGCCAAGCCCTGGCTCAGCCCCAGCATTTT.

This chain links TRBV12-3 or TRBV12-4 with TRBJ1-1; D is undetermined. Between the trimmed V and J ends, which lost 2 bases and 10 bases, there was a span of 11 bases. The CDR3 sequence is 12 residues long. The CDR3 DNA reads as TGTGCCAGCAGTTTATTGGGCAGGCGAGCTTTCTTT. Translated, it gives CASSLLGRRAFF.

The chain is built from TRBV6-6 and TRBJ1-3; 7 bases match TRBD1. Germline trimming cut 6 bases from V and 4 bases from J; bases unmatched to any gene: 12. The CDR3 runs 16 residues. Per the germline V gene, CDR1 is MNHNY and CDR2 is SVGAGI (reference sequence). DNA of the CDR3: TGTGCCAGCAGACCAGATTCCGACAGGGCAGGAAACACCATATATTTT. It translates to CASRPDSDRAGNTIYF.

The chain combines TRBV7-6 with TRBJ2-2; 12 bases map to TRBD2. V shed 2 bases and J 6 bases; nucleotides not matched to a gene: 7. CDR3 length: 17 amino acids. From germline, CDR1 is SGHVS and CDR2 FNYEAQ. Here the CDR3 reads CASSLSTSGGIAGELFF. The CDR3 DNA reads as TGTGCCAGCAGCTTATCCACTAGCGGGGGGATAGCCGGGGAGCTGTTTTTT.

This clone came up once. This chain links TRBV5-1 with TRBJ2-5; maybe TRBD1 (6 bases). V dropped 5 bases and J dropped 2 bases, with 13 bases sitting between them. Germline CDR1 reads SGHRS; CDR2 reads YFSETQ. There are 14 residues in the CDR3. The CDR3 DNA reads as TGCGCCAGCAGTTCAGGGGCCTTACAAGAGACCCAGTACTTC. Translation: CASSSGALQETQYF.

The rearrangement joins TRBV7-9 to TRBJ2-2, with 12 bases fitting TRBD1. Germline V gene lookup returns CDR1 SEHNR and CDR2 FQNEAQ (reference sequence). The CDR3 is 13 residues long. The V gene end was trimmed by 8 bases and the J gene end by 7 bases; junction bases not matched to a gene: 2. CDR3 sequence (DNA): TGTGCCAGCGGGACAGGGGGCGGCGGGGAGCTGTTTTTT. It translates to CASGTGGGGELFF. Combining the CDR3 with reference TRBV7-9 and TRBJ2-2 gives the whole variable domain DTGVSQNPRHKITKRGQNVTFRCDPISEHNRLYWYRQTLGQGPEFLTYFQNEAQLEKSRLLSDRFSAERPKGSFSTLEIQRTEQGDSAMYLCASGTGGGGELFFGEGSRLTVL.

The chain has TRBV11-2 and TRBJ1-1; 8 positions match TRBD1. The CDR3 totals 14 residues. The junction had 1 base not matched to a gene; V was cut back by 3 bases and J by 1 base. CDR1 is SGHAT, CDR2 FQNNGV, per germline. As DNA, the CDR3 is TGTGCCAGCAGCTTTGGGACAGGGAACACTGAAGCTTTCTTT. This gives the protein CASSFGTGNTEAFF.

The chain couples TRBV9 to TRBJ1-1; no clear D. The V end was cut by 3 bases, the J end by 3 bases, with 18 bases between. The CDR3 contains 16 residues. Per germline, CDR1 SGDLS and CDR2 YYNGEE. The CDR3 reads CASSARALSPDTEAFF. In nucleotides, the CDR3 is TGTGCCAGCAGCGCGCGAGCGTTAAGCCCGGACACTGAAGCTTTCTTT.

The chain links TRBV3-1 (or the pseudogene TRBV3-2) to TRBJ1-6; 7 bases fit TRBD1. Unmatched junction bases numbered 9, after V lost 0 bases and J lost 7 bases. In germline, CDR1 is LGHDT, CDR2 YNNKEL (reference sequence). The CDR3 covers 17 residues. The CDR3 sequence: CASSQETGRTFNSPLHF. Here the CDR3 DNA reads TGTGCCAGCAGCCAAGAGACAGGGCGAACCTTCAATTCACCCCTCCACTTT.

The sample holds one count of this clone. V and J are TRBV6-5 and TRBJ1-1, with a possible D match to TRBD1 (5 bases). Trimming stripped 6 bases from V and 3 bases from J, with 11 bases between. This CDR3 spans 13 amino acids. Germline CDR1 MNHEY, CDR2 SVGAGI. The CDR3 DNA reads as TGTGCCAGCAGAAAACAGGCATACACTGAAGCTTTCTTT. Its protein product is CASRKQAYTEAFF.

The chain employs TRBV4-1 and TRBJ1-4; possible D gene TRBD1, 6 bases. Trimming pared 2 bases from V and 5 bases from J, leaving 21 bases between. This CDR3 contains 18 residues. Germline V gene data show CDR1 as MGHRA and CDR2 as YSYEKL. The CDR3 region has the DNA TGCGCCAGCAGCCAACAAGAGATTAGGGTGGGGGCAAATGAAAAACTGTTTTTT. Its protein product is CASSQQEIRVGANEKLFF.

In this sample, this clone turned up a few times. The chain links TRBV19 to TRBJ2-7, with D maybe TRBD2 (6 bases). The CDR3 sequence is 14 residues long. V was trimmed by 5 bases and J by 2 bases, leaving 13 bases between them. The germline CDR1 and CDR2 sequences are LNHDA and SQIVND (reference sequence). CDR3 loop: CASSPGTPAYEQYF. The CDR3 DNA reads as TGTGCCAGTAGTCCCGGGACTCCAGCCTACGAGCAGTACTTC.

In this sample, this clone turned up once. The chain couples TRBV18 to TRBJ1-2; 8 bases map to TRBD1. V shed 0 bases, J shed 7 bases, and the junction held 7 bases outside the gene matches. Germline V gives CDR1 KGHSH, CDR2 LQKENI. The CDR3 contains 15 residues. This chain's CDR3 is CASSPPGQVVGGYTF. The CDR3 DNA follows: TGTGCCAGCTCACCACCGGGACAGGTTGTAGGTGGCTACACCTTC.

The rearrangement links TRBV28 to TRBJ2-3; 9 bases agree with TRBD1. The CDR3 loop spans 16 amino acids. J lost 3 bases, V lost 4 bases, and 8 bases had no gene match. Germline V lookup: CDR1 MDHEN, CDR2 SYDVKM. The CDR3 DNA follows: TGTGCCAGCAGTTCCCCCGGGACAGGGTTTACAGATACGCAGTATTTT. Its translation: CASSSPGTGFTDTQYF.

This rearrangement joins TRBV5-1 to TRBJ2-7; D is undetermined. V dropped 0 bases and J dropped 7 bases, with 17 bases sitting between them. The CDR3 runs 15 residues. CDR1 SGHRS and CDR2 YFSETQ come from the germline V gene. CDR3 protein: CASSLDGRPSLEQYF. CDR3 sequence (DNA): TGCGCCAGCAGCTTGGACGGCAGGCCTTCGTTAGAGCAGTACTTC.

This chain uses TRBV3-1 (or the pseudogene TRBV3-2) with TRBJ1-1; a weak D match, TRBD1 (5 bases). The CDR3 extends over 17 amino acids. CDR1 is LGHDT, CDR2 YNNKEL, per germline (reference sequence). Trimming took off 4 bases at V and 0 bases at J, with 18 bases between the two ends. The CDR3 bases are TGTGCCAGCAGCCCCCACCTACGGGACTCCTTGAACACTGAAGCTTTCTTT. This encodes CASSPHLRDSLNTEAFF.

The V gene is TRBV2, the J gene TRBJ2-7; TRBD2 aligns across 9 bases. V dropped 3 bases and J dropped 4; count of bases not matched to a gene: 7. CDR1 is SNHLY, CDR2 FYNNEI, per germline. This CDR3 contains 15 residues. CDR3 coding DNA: TGTGCCAGCAGTGACTTCGGCGGGGGGGAGTACGAGCAGTACTTC. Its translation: CASSDFGGGEYEQYF.

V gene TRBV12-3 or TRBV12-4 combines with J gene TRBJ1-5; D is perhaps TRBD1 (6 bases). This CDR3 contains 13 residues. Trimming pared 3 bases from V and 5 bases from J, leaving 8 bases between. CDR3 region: CASSFAGDQPQHF. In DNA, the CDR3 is TGTGCCAGCAGTTTTGCAGGGGATCAGCCCCAGCATTTT.

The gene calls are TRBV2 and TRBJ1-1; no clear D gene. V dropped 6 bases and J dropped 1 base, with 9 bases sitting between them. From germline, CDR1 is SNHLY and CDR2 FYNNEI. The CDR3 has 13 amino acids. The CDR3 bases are TGTGCCAGCAGAGTACAACGGAACACTGAAGCTTTCTTT. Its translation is CASRVQRNTEAFF. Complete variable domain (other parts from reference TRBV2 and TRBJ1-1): EPEVTQTPSHQVTQMGQEVILRCVPISNHLYFYWYRQILGQKVEFLVSFYNNEISEKSEIFDDQFSVERPDGSNFTLKIRSTKLEDSAMYFCASRVQRNTEAFFGQGTRLTVV.

The DNA for the CDR3 is TGTGCCAGCAGTTTCGGACAGAGCTCCTATAATTCACCCCTCCACTTT. This codes for CASSFGQSSYNSPLHF. The chain is built from TRBV27 and TRBJ1-6; possible D gene TRBD1, 6 bases. CDR1 is MNHEY and CDR2 is SMNVEV in the germline V gene (reference sequence). This CDR3 is 16 amino acids long. Trimming shortened V by 3 bases and J by 0 bases, and 9 bases separated the two germline ends.

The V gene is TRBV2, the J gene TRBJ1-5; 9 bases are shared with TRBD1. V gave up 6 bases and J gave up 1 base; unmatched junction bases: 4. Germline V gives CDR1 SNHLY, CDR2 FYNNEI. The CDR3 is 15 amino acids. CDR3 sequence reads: CASRQDRGSNQPQHF. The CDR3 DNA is TGTGCCAGCAGACAAGACAGGGGGAGCAATCAGCCCCAGCATTTT.

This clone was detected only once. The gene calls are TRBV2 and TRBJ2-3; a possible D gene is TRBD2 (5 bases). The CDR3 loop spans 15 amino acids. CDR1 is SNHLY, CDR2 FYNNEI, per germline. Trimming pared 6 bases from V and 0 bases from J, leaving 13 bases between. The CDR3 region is CASRLSSSSTDTQYF. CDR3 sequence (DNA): TGTGCCAGCAGACTGTCTAGCTCTAGCACAGATACGCAGTATTTT.

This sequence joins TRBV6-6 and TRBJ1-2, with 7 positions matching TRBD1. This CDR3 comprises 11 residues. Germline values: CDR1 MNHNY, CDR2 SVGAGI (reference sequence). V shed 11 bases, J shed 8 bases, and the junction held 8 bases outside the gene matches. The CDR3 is CASTGGGGYTF. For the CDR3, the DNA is TGTGCCTCCACGGGAGGGGGCGGCTACACCTTC.

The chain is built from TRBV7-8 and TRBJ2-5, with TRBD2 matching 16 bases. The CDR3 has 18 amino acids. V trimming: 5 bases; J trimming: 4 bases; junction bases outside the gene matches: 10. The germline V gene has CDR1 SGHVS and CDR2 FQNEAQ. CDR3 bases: TGTGCCAGCAGCCCCCCGGGACTAGCGGGGGGGCTTGGAGAGACCCAGTACTTC. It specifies CASSPPGLAGGLGETQYF. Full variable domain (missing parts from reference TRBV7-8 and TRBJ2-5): GAGVSQSPRYKVAKRGQDVALRCDPISGHVSLFWYQQALGQGPEFLTYFQNEAQLDKSGLPSDRFFAERPEGSVSTLKIQRTQQEDSAVYLCASSPPGLAGGLGETQYFGPGTRLLVL.

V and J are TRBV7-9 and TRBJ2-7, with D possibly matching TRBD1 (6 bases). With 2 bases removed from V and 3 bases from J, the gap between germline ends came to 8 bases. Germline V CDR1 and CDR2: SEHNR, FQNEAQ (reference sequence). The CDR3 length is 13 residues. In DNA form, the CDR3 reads TGTGCCAGCAGCTTAATGACAGGCTACGAGCAGTACTTC. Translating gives CASSLMTGYEQYF. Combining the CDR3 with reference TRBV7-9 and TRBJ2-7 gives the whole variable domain DTGVSQNPRHKITKRGQNVTFRCDPISEHNRLYWYRQTLGQGPEFLTYFQNEAQLEKSRLLSDRFSAERPKGSFSTLEIQRTEQGDSAMYLCASSLMTGYEQYFGPGTRLTVT.